This is a list of T cell receptor beta chains from one sample in a study of blood T cell repertoires in COVID-19. The assay was immunoSEQ multiplex PCR, and TCRdb's table has in-frame clones only and misses some. This table has 60,000 or so clones, 90% appearing once. Sequencing was performed on peripheral blood. The receptors derive from a man in his fifties or sixties with active COVID-19. The CDR3 runs from the conserved cysteine through the conserved F or W. The D gene is left open where the match is weak. Size tells how often a clone was seen (once, few, many) or the class of an expanded clone, and some rows leave it out.

v_gene	d_gene	j_gene	abundance	CDR3aa	CDR3nt
TRBV28	TRBD1	TRBJ2-7	-	CASSPIPGQGLSNSYEQYF	TGTGCCAGCAGTCCCATCCCGGGACAGGGCCTCTCCAATTCCTACGAGCAGTACTTC
TRBV4-1	TRBD1	TRBJ1-2	once	CASSQTGTAGRNGYTF	TGCGCCAGCAGCCAAACCGGGACAGCAGGTCGGAATGGCTACACCTTC
TRBV2	-	TRBJ1-6	-	CASGLGSSYNSPLHF	TGTGCCAGCGGTCTCGGGAGCTCCTATAATTCACCCCTCCACTTT
TRBV7-5	-	TRBJ2-2	-	CARSFQAFGTGELFF	TGTGCCAGAAGCTTCCAGGCCTTTGGAACCGGGGAGCTGTTTTTT
TRBV5-1	TRBD1	TRBJ2-5	-	CASSLEGDRPPGETQYF	TGCGCCAGCAGCTTGGAAGGGGACAGGCCACCGGGAGAGACCCAGTACTTC
TRBV4-1	TRBD2	TRBJ2-7	-	CASSQVPGAGEQYF	TGCGCCAGCAGCCAAGTTCCGGGAGCGGGGGAGCAGTACTTC
TRBV18	-	TRBJ1-3	few	CASSPKDPAISGNTIYF	TGTGCCAGCTCACCCAAAGACCCAGCGATCTCTGGAAACACCATATATTTT
TRBV12-5	TRBD1	TRBJ1-1	-	CASGFTGQGRTEAFF	TGTGCTAGTGGTTTCACCGGACAGGGACGGACTGAAGCTTTCTTT
TRBV6-2/TRBV6-3	TRBD1	TRBJ1-2	-	CASSTVGGGSYGYTF	TGTGCCAGCAGTACAGTAGGGGGCGGAAGCTATGGCTACACCTTC
TRBV24-1	TRBD2	TRBJ2-1	-	CATSASERGGIDEQFF	TGTGCCACCAGCGCCTCCGAGCGGGGGGGCATCGATGAGCAGTTCTTC
TRBV6-5	TRBD2	TRBJ2-3	-	CASGGLATDTQYF	TGTGCCAGCGGGGGACTAGCGACAGATACGCAGTATTTT
TRBV6-5	TRBD1	TRBJ2-5	-	CASRWGQKETQYF	TGTGCCAGCAGGTGGGGACAGAAAGAGACCCAGTACTTC
TRBV28	TRBD2	TRBJ2-2	-	CASSLGGTNTGELFF	TGTGCCAGCAGCCTGGGGGGGACCAACACCGGGGAGCTGTTTTTT
TRBV28	TRBD2	TRBJ2-3	-	CASSRSGGLTDTQYF	TGTGCCAGCAGCCGGTCGGGGGGACTCACAGATACGCAGTATTTT
TRBV6-5	TRBD1	TRBJ2-2	-	CASSRDRTPGELFF	TGTGCCAGCTCCCGGGACAGGACCCCCGGGGAGCTGTTTTTT
TRBV27	TRBD1	TRBJ2-5	-	CASGGQGRETQYF	TGTGCCAGCGGGGGACAGGGGAGAGAGACCCAGTACTTC
TRBV3-1/TRBV3-2	-	TRBJ2-1	-	CASSLSHSSYNEQFF	TGTGCCAGCAGCCTTAGCCATAGCTCCTACAATGAGCAGTTCTTC
TRBV5-1	TRBD1	TRBJ2-3	few	CASRRGSFGTGGDTQYF	TGCGCCAGCAGGAGGGGGAGTTTCGGGACAGGCGGGGATACGCAGTATTTT
TRBV6-2/TRBV6-3	TRBD1	TRBJ2-2	-	CASSFRGRAGELFF	TGTGCCAGCAGTTTCAGGGGGCGGGCCGGGGAGCTGTTTTTT
TRBV18	TRBD1	TRBJ1-1	-	CASSLGQGNTEAFF	TGTGCCAGCTCCCTCGGACAGGGGAACACTGAAGCTTTCTTT
TRBV14	TRBD2	TRBJ2-2	-	CASSLYSGSLSGELFF	TGTGCCAGCAGCCTATATAGCGGGAGTTTGTCCGGGGAGCTGTTTTTT
TRBV29-1	TRBD2	TRBJ2-1	-	CSVCSGRAIDGGEQFF	TGCAGCGTGTGTAGCGGGAGGGCCATAGATGGAGGTGAGCAGTTCTTC
TRBV27	TRBD1	TRBJ2-7	-	CAIWTGSGEQYF	TGTGCCATCTGGACAGGATCAGGGGAGCAGTACTTC
TRBV13	TRBD2	TRBJ2-5	-	CASSPQRGGDLVETQYF	TGTGCCAGCAGCCCTCAGCGGGGCGGGGATTTGGTGGAGACCCAGTACTTC
TRBV9	-	TRBJ2-7	-	CASSVDTGNPYEQYF	TGTGCCAGCAGCGTAGATACAGGCAATCCCTACGAGCAGTACTTC
TRBV18	TRBD2	TRBJ2-1	-	CASSPELAGAGAQFF	TGTGCCAGCTCACCGGAACTAGCGGGGGCGGGTGCGCAGTTCTTC
TRBV2	TRBD2	TRBJ2-5	-	CASSELGLAGGETQYF	TGTGCCAGCAGTGAACTTGGACTAGCGGGGGGGGAGACCCAGTACTTC
TRBV5-1	-	TRBJ2-1	-	CASSLELGPYNEQFF	TGCGCCAGCAGCTTGGAACTAGGCCCCTACAATGAGCAGTTCTTC
TRBV5-1	TRBD1	TRBJ1-2	-	CASSLVPTGEKDYTF	TGCGCCAGCAGCTTGGTACCCACAGGGGAGAAGGACTACACCTTC
TRBV7-3	-	TRBJ2-3	-	CASSLIGATSGTQYF	TGTGCCAGCAGCTTAATAGGGGCTACCTCCGGGACGCAGTATTTT
TRBV24-1	-	TRBJ1-1	-	CATRKGAMNTEAFF	TGTGCCACCAGGAAGGGAGCGATGAACACTGAAGCTTTCTTT
TRBV19	TRBD1	TRBJ2-3	-	CASTLDRGRNTQYF	TGTGCCAGTACCCTGGACAGGGGGAGGAATACGCAGTATTTT
TRBV9	TRBD2	TRBJ2-1	few	CASSVRASGTGGNEQFF	TGTGCCAGCAGCGTTCGAGCTAGCGGGACCGGAGGGAATGAGCAGTTCTTC
TRBV18	-	TRBJ1-2	-	CASSPGEHYGYTF	TGTGCCAGCTCACCCGGGGAGCACTATGGCTACACCTTC
TRBV4-3	-	TRBJ2-1	few	CASSQGGGEQFF	TGCGCCAGCAGCCAAGGAGGCGGTGAGCAGTTCTTC
TRBV20-1	-	TRBJ2-5	-	CSASSGWETQYF	TGCAGTGCTAGTTCGGGGTGGGAGACCCAGTACTTC
TRBV25-1	-	TRBJ1-1	-	CASSLLSTGEAFF	TGTGCCAGCAGTCTACTTTCAACAGGTGAAGCTTTCTTT
TRBV23-1	TRBD1	TRBJ2-4	once	CASSRPGQGENIQYF	TGCGCCAGCAGTCGCCCTGGACAGGGTGAAAACATTCAGTACTTC
TRBV28	TRBD2	TRBJ2-2	-	CASSLYLGTSGGGNTGELFF	TGTGCCAGCAGCCTGTACCTCGGGACTAGCGGGGGAGGAAACACCGGGGAGCTGTTTTTT
TRBV5-1	-	TRBJ2-1	-	CASSGSSSYNEQFF	TGCGCCAGCAGCGGGTCTAGCTCCTACAATGAGCAGTTCTTC
TRBV6-6	TRBD1	TRBJ2-6	-	CAGERTGGSGANVLTF	TGTGCCGGGGAAAGGACAGGGGGCTCTGGGGCCAACGTCCTGACTTTC
TRBV5-1	TRBD2	TRBJ2-1	-	CASSSLRGGSSYNEQFF	TGCGCCAGCAGCTCATTACGGGGGGGAAGCTCCTACAATGAGCAGTTCTTC
TRBV28	-	TRBJ1-2	-	CASSSVGGYTF	TGTGCCAGCAGTTCCGTCGGGGGGTACACCTTC